This TCR beta chain was profiled in a study of post-analysis software for immune sequencing data. This clonotype was detected a few times. Antigen: not known. TCR beta cDNA libraries had unique molecular identifiers. One entry per CDR3 protein results from TCRdb running MiXCR on the PCR reads. Of some 800,000 distinct CDR3 sequences listed, around 45% are singletons. Study-level results: Samples made in the same batch grouped tightly together by F measure. Relative to controls, patients had a few TRBV segments at higher frequency, with TRBV5-6, TRBV5-1 and TRBV20-1 among these. Normalized Chao1 diversity was significantly lower in multiple sclerosis patients than in controls.

The CDR3 is made up of 14 amino acids. Germline V gives CDR1 SQVTM, CDR2 ANQGSEA. The V and J ends lost 0 bases and 4 bases respectively, with 12 bases between them. The chain combines TRBV29-1 with TRBJ1-2, with a weak D call TRBD1 (5 bases). The sequenced material came from blood. The source of this sequence is a girl between 10 and 17 years old with multiple sclerosis. The CDR3 region has the DNA TGCAGCGTTGAAGATGGGGGGGTGGGCTATGGCTACACCTTC. Protein product: CSVEDGGVGYGYTF. The variable domain in full, with the rest retrieved from reference TRBV29-1 and TRBJ1-2, is SAVISQKPSRDICQRGTSLTIQCQVDSQVTMMFWYRQQPGQSLTLIATANQGSEATYESGFVIDKFPISRPNLTFSTLTVSNMSPEDSSIYLCSVEDGGVGYGYTFGSGTRLTVV.